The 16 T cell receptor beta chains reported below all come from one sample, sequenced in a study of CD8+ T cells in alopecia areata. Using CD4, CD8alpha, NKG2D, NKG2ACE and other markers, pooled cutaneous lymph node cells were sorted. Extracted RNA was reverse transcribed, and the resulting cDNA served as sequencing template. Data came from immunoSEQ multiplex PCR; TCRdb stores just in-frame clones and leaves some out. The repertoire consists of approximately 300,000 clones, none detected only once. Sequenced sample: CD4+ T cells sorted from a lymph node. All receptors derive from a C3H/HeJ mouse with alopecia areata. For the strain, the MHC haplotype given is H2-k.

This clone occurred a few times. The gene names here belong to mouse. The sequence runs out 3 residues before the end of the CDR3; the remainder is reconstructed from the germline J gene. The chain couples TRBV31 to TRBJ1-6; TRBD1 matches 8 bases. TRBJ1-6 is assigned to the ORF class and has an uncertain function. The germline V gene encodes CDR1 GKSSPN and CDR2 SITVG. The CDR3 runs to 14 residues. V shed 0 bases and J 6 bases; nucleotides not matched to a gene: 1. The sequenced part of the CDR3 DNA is TGTGCCTGGAGTCTGGACAGGGTTAATTCGCCC. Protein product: CAWSLDRVNSP. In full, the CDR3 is CAWSLDRVNSPLYF.

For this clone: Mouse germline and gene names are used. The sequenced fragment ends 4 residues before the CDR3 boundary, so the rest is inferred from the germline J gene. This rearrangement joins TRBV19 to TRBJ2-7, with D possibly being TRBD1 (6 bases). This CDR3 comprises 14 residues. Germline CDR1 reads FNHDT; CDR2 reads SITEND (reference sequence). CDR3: CASSIQGGGYEQYF. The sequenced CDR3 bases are TGTGCCAGCAGTATTCAGGGAGGGGGTTAT.

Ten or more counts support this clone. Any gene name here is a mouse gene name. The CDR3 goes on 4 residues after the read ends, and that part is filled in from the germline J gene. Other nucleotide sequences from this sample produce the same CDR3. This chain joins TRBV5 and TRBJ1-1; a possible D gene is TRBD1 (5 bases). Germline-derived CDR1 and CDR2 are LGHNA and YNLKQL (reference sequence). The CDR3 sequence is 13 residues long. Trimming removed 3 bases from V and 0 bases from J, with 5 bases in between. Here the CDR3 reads CASSQGANTEVFF. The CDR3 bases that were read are TGTGCCAGCAGCCAGGGGGCAAACACA.

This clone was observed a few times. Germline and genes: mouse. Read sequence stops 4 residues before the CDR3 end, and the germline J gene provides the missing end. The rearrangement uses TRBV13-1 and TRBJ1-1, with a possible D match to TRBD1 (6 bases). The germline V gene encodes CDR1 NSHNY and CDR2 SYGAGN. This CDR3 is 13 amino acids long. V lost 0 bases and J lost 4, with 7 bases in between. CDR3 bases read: TGTGCCAGCAGTGATGACAGGGCCACA. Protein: CASSDDRAT. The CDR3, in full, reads CASSDDRATEVFF.

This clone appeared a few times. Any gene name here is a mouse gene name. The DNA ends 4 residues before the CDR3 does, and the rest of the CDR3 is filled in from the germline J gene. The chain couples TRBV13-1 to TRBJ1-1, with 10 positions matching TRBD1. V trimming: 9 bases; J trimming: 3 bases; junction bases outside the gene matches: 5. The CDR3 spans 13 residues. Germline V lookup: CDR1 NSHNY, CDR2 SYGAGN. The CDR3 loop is CATSGTGDTEVFF. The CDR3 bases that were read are TGTGCCACCTCCGGGACAGGGGACACA.

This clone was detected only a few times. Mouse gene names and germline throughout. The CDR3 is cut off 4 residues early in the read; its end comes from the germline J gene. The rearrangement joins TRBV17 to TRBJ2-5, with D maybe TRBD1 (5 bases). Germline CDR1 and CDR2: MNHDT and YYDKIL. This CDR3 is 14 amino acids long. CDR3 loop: CASSLGDGGDTQYF. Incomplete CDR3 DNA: TGTGCTAGCAGTTTAGGGGATGGTGGAGAC.

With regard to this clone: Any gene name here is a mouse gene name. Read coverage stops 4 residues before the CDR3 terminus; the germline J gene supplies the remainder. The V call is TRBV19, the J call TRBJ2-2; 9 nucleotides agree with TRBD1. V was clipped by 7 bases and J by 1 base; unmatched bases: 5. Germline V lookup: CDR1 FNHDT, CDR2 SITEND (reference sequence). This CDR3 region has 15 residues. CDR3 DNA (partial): TGTGCCAGCGGACAGGGGATTGTAAACACCGGG. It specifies CASGQGIVNTG. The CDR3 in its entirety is CASGQGIVNTGQLYF.

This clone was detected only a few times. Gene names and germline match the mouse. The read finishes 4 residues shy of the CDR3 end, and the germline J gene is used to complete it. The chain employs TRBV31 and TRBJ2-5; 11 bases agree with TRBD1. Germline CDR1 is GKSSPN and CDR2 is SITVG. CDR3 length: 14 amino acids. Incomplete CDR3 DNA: TGTGCCTGGAGTAGGGGGACAGGGGGAGAC. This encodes CAWSRGTGGD. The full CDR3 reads CAWSRGTGGDTQYF.

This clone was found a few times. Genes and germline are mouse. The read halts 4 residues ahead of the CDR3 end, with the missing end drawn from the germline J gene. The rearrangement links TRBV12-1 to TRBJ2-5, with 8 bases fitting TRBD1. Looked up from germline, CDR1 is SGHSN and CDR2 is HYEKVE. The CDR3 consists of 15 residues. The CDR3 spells CASSLARGRMDTQYF. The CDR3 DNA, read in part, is TGTGCCAGCTCTCTCGCCAGGGGGCGGATGGAC.

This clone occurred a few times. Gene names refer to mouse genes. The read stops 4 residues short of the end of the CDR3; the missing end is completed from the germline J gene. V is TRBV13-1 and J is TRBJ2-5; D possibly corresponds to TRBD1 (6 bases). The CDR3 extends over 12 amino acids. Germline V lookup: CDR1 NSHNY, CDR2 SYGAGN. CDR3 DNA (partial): TGTGCCAGCAACACAGGGCGAGAC. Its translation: CASNTGRD. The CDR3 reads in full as CASNTGRDTQYF.

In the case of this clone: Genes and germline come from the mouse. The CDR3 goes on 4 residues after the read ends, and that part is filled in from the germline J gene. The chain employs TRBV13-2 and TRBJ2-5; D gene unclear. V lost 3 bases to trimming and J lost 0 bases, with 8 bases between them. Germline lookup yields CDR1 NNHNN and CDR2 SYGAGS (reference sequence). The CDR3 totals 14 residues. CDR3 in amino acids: CASGGDNNQDTQYF. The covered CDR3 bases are TGTGCCAGCGGTGGAGACAATAACCAAGAC.

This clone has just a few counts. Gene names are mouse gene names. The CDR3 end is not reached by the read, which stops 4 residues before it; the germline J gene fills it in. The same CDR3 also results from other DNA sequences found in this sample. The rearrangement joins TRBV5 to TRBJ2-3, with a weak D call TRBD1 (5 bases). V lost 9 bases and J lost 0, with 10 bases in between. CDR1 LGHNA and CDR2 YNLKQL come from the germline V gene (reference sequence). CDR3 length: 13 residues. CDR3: CASRGQSAETLYF. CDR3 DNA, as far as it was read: TGTGCCAGTAGAGGACAAAGTGCAGAA.

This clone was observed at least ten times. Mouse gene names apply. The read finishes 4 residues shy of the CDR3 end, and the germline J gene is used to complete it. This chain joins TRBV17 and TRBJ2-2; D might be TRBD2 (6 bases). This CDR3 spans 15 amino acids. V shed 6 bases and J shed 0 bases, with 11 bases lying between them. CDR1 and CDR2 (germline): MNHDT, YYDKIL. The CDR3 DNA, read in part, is TGTGCTAGCAGCCCCTGGGGAGCAAACACCGGG. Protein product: CASSPWGANTG. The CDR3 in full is CASSPWGANTGQLYF. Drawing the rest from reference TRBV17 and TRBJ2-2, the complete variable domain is DTTVKQNPRYKLARVGKPVNLICSQTMNHDTMYWYQKKPNQAPKLLLFYYDKILNREADTFEKFQSSRPNNSFCSLYIGSAGLEYSAMYLCASSPWGANTGQLYFGEGSKLTVL.

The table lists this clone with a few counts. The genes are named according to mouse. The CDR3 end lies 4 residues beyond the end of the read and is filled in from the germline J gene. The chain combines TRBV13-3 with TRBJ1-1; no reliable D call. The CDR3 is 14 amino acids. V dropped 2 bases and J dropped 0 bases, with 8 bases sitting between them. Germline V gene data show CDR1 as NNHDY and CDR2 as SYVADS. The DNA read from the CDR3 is TGTGCCAGCAGTGAGTCAGTCGCAAACACA. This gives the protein CASSESVANT. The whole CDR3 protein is CASSESVANTEVFF.

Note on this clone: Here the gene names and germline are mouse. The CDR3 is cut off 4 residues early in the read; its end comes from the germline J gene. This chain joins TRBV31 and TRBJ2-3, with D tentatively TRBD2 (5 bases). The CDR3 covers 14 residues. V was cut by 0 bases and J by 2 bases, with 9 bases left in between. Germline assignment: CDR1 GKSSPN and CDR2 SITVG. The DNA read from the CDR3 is TGTGCCTGGAGTCTAGCCGGACTTGCAGAA. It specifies CAWSLAGLAE. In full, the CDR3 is CAWSLAGLAETLYF.

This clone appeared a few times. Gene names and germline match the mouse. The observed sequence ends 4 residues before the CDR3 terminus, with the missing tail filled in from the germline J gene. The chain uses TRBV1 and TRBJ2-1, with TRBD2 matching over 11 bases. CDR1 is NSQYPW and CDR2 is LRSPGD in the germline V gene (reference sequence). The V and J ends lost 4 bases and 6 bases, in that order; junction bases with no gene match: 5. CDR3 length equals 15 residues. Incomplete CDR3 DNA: TGCACCTGCAGTGTGGGGACTGGGGGAGGTGCT. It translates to CTCSVGTGGGA. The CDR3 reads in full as CTCSVGTGGGAEQFF.